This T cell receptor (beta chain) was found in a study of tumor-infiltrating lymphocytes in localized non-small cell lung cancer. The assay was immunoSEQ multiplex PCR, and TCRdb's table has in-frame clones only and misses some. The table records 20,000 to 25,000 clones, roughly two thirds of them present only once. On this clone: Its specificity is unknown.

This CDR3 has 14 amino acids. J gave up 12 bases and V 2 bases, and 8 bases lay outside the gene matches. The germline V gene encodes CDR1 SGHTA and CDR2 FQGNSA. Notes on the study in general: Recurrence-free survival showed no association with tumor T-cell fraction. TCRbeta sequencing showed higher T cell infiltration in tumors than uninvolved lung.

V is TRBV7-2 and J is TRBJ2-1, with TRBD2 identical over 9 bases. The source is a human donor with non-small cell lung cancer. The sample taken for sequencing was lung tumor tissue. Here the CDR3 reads CASSLSSAGGRQFF. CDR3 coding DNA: TGTGCCAGCAGCTTATCTTCGGCGGGAGGGCGGCAGTTCTTC.